Following are 23 T cell receptor beta chains from one sample sequenced in a study of immune heterogeneity within non-small cell lung tumors. Template material for each sample was about 0.55 ug of bulk tumor genomic DNA. Biopsies, several per primary tumor and spaced far apart, were collected during surgery. Before undergoing curative surgery, patients had newly diagnosed non-small cell lung cancer that was untreated. It was with 32 V and 13 J primers that multiplex PCR amplified TCR beta CDR3. TCRdb re-called the multiplex PCR reads with MiXCR, one entry per CDR3 protein. The sample records roughly 13,000 distinct CDR3 sequences, about 25% being singletons. Sample: lung tumor tissue. The receptors stem from a man aged 45-60 years with non-small cell lung cancer.

This clonotype occurred once. The rearrangement links TRBV6-4 to TRBJ1-6; no definite D call. CDR1 is MRHNA and CDR2 is SNTAGT in the germline V gene. The CDR3 sequence is 13 residues long. V gave up 9 bases and J gave up 10 bases, with 16 bases separating them. The CDR3 nucleotides are TGTGCCAGTAGCCCCGGACGGCCCTCACCCCTCCACTTT. Translated: CASSPGRPSPLHF.

Notes on this clonotype: This clone may be a read error of a much larger clone one base away. The gene calls are TRBV18 and TRBJ1-6; D not certain. The CDR3 contains 13 residues. Per the germline V gene, CDR1 is KGHSH and CDR2 is LQKENI. This CDR3 reads CSSSRGKDSPLHF. The DNA of the CDR3 is TGTTCCAGCTCACGAGGGAAGGACTCACCCCTCCACTTT. Filled out from reference TRBV18 and TRBJ1-6, the complete variable domain reads NAGVMQNPRHLVRRRGQEARLRCSPMKGHSHVYWYRQLPEEGLKFMVYLQKENIIDESGMPKERFSAEFPKEGPSILRIQQVVRGDSAAYFCSSSRGKDSPLHFGNGTRLTVT.

This clonotype was observed a few times. The chain recombines TRBV3-1 with TRBJ2-2; 13 bases fit TRBD2. The CDR3 covers 19 residues. Germline lookup yields CDR1 LGHDT and CDR2 YNNKEL (reference sequence). The ends lost 5 bases at V and 5 bases at J; junction bases unmatched: 14. CDR3 in amino acids: CASSKKPLAGGPRTGELFF. CDR3 nucleotide sequence: TGTGCCAGCAGCAAAAAGCCACTAGCGGGGGGGCCGCGGACCGGGGAGCTGTTTTTT.

To note about this clonotype: This sequence may be a read error, since a much larger clone differs from it by one base. The chain couples TRBV6-2 or TRBV6-3 to TRBJ1-5; TRBD1 matches at 9 bases. Germline-derived CDR1 and CDR2 are MNHEY and SVGEGT. The CDR3 totals 13 residues. CDR3 protein: CASRTGGNQHQHF. CDR3 DNA: TGTGCCAGCAGGACAGGGGGGAATCAGCACCAGCATTTT.

The chain combines TRBV6-4 with TRBJ1-6; unclear D gene. Germline loops: CDR1 MRHNA, CDR2 SNTAGT. Trimming left V 8 bases short and J 18 bases short, with 29 bases between. The CDR3 covers 15 residues. The CDR3 DNA follows: TGTGCCAGCCGCCTCTCCGGTGCAGATAATTCACCCGCCCACTTT. Encoded protein: CASRLSGADNSPAHF.

This clonotype was seen at least ten times. The CDR3 DNA is TGTGCCAGTAGTTACACGGGTACTGAAGCTTTCTTT. Protein: CASSYTGTEAFF. V gene TRBV19 combines with J gene TRBJ1-1, with D unresolved. CDR3 size: 12 residues. Germline V gene lookup returns CDR1 LNHDA and CDR2 SQIVND (reference sequence). The V gene lost 5 bases and the J gene lost 5 bases, with 9 bases spanning the gap.

This clonotype was observed many times. The rearrangement joins TRBV20-1 to TRBJ2-7; D is unclear. Germline V gene lookup returns CDR1 DFQATT and CDR2 SNEGSKA (reference sequence). Trimming removed 6 bases from V and 2 bases from J, with 14 bases in between. The CDR3 is 13 residues long. DNA of the CDR3: TGCAGTGCGTGGAAATCGGGTGCCTACGAGCAGTACTTC. Translating it yields CSAWKSGAYEQYF.

Concerning this clonotype: This sequence may be a read error, since a much larger clone differs from it by one base. This chain connects TRBV27 to TRBJ2-1, with D possibly matching TRBD1 (5 bases). Germline V gene data show CDR1 as MNHEY and CDR2 as SMNVEV (reference sequence). V was clipped by 1 base and J by 6 bases, with 10 bases between them. The CDR3 loop spans 14 amino acids. DNA for the CDR3: TGTGCCAGCAGTTTATATCAGGGATTCAATGAGCAGTTCTTC. Translating it yields CASSLYQGFNEQFF.

About this clonotype: A much larger clone lies a single base off, so this may be a read error. The chain links TRBV5-5 to TRBJ1-5; 7 nucleotides align to TRBD1. The CDR3 runs 15 residues. V lost 4 bases to trimming and J lost 0 bases; unmatched junction nucleotides: 4. The germline V gene has CDR1 SGHKS and CDR2 YYEKEE (reference sequence). DNA for the CDR3: TGTGCCAGCAGCCGGGCAGGGGGTAGCAATCAGCCCCAGCATTTT. This encodes CASSRAGGSNQPQHF.

This clonotype has a count of ten or more. The chain employs TRBV12-3 or TRBV12-4 and TRBJ2-2; the D is unclear. The CDR3 is made up of 13 amino acids. V was pared by 3 bases and J by 6 bases, with 8 bases between. CDR3 coding DNA: TGTGCCAGCAGTTTTCCCTGGTCCGGGGAGCTGTTTTTT. Protein: CASSFPWSGELFF.

This clonotype showed up many times. This chain joins TRBV4-1 and TRBJ2-1; D tentatively reads TRBD1 or TRBD2 (5 bases each). This CDR3 spans 15 amino acids. V gave up 4 bases and J gave up 8 bases, with 18 bases separating them. Germline assignment: CDR1 MGHRA and CDR2 YSYEKL. CDR3 bases: TGCGCCAGCAGCCTAACACCGGGACCCCAATATGAGCAGTTCTTC. Translation: CASSLTPGPQYEQFF.

V gene TRBV7-2 combines with J gene TRBJ2-1; unclear D gene. The length of the CDR3 is 9 residues. Trimming took off 11 bases at V and 14 bases at J, with 13 bases between the two ends. Germline CDR1 reads SGHTA; CDR2 reads FQGNSA. DNA of the CDR3: TGTGCCTCCCCCACGACGGAGTTCTTC. Translating gives CASPTTEFF. The full variable domain, completed using reference TRBV7-2 and TRBJ2-1, is GAGVSQSPSNKVTEKGKDVELRCDPISGHTALYWYRQSLGQGLEFLIYFQGNSAPDKSGLPSDRFSAERTGGSVSTLTIQRTQQEDSAVYLCASPTTEFFGPGTRLTVL.

This clonotype was recorded at least ten times. The CDR3: CASSRDRAAGELFF. The DNA for the CDR3 is TGTGCCAGCAGCCGTGACAGGGCAGCCGGGGAGCTGTTTTTT. This sequence joins TRBV7-8 and TRBJ2-2, with TRBD1 identical over 7 bases. After removal of 5 bases from V and 6 bases from J, the junction contained 6 bases not matched to a gene. The CDR3 covers 14 residues. CDR1 and CDR2 from the germline V gene are SGHVS and FQNEAQ.

This clonotype rates as medium-sized. V gene TRBV5-1 combines with J gene TRBJ2-7; a possible D gene is TRBD1 (6 bases). CDR3 length equals 14 residues. Germline V gene lookup returns CDR1 SGHRS and CDR2 YFSETQ. The V end was cut by 0 bases, the J end by 6 bases, with 13 bases between. CDR3 sequence reads: CASSLEGEGGEQYF. CDR3 bases: TGCGCCAGCAGCTTGGAAGGCGAAGGGGGCGAGCAGTACTTC.

At least ten counts were recorded for this clonotype. The chain employs TRBV30 and TRBJ1-4, with 8 bases lining up with TRBD1. Looked up from germline, CDR1 is GTSNPN and CDR2 is SVGIG (reference sequence). CDR3 size: 16 residues. J lost 6 bases, V lost 0 bases, and 9 bases had no gene match. The CDR3 reads CAWSVGGQGAHEKLFF. DNA of the CDR3: TGTGCCTGGAGTGTAGGTGGGCAGGGGGCACATGAAAAACTGTTTTTT. Complete variable domain (other parts from reference TRBV30 and TRBJ1-4): SQTIHQWPATLVQPVGSPLSLECTVEGTSNPNLYWYRQAAGRGLQLLFYSVGIGQISSEVPQNLSASRPQDRQFILSSKKLLLSDSGFYLCAWSVGGQGAHEKLFFGSGTQLSVL.

In regard to this clonotype: A single base separates this from a much larger clone, so it may be a read error. The DNA of the CDR3 is TGCAGTGCTAGAGGCGGGTCGGCGGGGGCCTACAATGAGCAGTTCTTC. As protein: CSARGGSAGAYNEQFF. The gene calls are TRBV20-1 and TRBJ2-1, with TRBD2 identical over 7 bases. V shed 1 base, J shed 2 bases, and the junction held 8 bases outside the gene matches. The CDR3 contains 16 residues. Germline CDR1 is DFQATT and CDR2 is SNEGSKA (reference sequence).

This clonotype was seen at least ten times. The rearrangement uses TRBV6-1 and TRBJ2-1, with 8 bases aligning to TRBD2. The germline V gene encodes CDR1 MNHNS and CDR2 SASEGT. The CDR3 totals 15 residues. With 2 bases clipped from V and 0 bases from J, the junction kept 0 bases outside the gene matches. The CDR3 here is CASSELAGSYNEQFF. The CDR3 coding sequence is TGTGCCAGCAGTGAACTAGCGGGCTCCTACAATGAGCAGTTCTTC.

This clonotype was observed many times. The J gene is TRBJ2-3, the V gene TRBV6-2 or TRBV6-3, with 10 nucleotides matching TRBD2. Trimming removed 10 bases from V and 6 bases from J; junction bases left unmatched: 10. This CDR3 contains 14 residues. Looked up from germline, CDR1 is MNHEY and CDR2 is SVGEGT. The CDR3 is CATKRGGHSDTQYF. As DNA, the CDR3 is TGTGCCACGAAGCGGGGGGGCCACTCGGATACGCAGTATTTT.

By frequency in the sample, this clonotype is medium-sized (0.01 to 0.1%). The chain couples TRBV20-1 to TRBJ2-7; 8 bases are shared with TRBD1. In germline, CDR1 is DFQATT, CDR2 SNEGSKA (reference sequence). Losses at the gene ends were 5 bases for V and 2 bases for J; bases not matched to a gene: 8. This CDR3 is 14 amino acids long. The CDR3 DNA is TGCAGTGCTGATTGGACAGGGACTCCCTACGAGCAGTACTTC. It specifies CSADWTGTPYEQYF.

In its sample, this clonotype was seen a few times. This clone may be a read error of a much larger clone one base away. The rearrangement joins TRBV19 to TRBJ2-2, with D perhaps TRBD1 or TRBD2 (5 bases each). The CDR3 consists of 15 residues. CDR1 and CDR2 from the germline V gene are LNHDA and SQIVND (reference sequence). Trimming removed 3 bases at V and 4 bases at J, with 12 bases between. The CDR3 loop is CASSISSGTTGELFF. DNA for the CDR3: TGTGCCAGTAGTATCTCCTCTGGGACCACCGGGGAGCTGTTTTTT.

Judged by abundance, this clonotype is medium-sized (0.01 to 0.1%). CDR3 in amino acids: CASSVGPSAYEQYF. The CDR3 coding sequence is TGTGCCAGCAGCGTAGGACCGTCGGCCTACGAGCAGTACTTC. V gene TRBV7-6 combines with J gene TRBJ2-7, with no clear D. Germline V gene sequence: CDR1 SGHVS, CDR2 FNYEAQ. The CDR3 runs to 14 residues. V dropped 5 bases and J dropped 2 bases, with 13 bases sitting between them.

This clonotype appeared a single time. One end of the junction fails to match germline, which may point to a read error. V usage is TRBV10-1 and J usage is TRBJ1-1; no firm D call. The germline V gene has CDR1 WNHNN and CDR2 SYGVQD (reference sequence). This CDR3 has 14 amino acids. The CDR3: CAISSGIGNPEAFF. In DNA, the CDR3 is TGCGCCATCAGTTCCGGTATAGGTAACCCTGAAGCTTTCTTT.

This clonotype was counted many times. The rearrangement joins TRBV20-1 to TRBJ1-2, with TRBD1 as a possible D gene (5 bases). The CDR3 has 14 residues. V gave up 7 bases and J gave up 3 bases, with 18 bases separating them. Germline V lookup: CDR1 DFQATT, CDR2 SNEGSKA (reference sequence). The CDR3 spells CSVRDPGHDYGYTF. The CDR3 DNA sequence: TGCAGTGTCAGAGACCCAGGACACGACTATGGCTACACCTTC.